Below are 25 T cell receptor beta chains sequenced from a single sample in a study of long-term antiretroviral therapy in people with HIV. The assay, immunoSEQ v3.0, was run at survey level. This table comes from immunoSEQ multiplex PCR, and its TCRdb copy is limited to in-frame clones, with some not included. The sample carries about 10,000 clones, around 80% recorded once. The sample was unsorted PBMCs, taken 1.2 years after starting antiretroviral therapy. The receptors shown here come from a man in his forties or fifties with HIV.

This sequence joins TRBV11-2 and TRBJ2-1, with 7 bases fitting TRBD1. Germline loops: CDR1 SGHAT, CDR2 FQNNGV. The junction had 2 bases not matched to a gene; V was cut back by 1 base and J by 8 bases. The CDR3 length is 13 residues. The CDR3: CASSLGQGDEQFF. For the CDR3, the DNA is TGTGCCAGCAGCTTAGGCCAGGGGGATGAGCAGTTCTTC.

The chain is built from TRBV11-2 and TRBJ1-5; D is ambiguous. From germline, CDR1 is SGHAT and CDR2 FQNNGV. V was shortened by 5 bases and J by 1 base, with 12 bases between the two germline ends. The CDR3 sequence is 15 residues long. The CDR3 protein is CASSPAAGSNQPQHF. DNA of the CDR3: TGTGCCAGCAGCCCAGCCGCGGGAAGCAATCAGCCCCAGCATTTT.

The gene calls are TRBV9 and TRBJ1-1; tentatively, D is TRBD1 (5 bases). The CDR3 runs 15 residues. CDR1 and CDR2 from the germline V gene are SGDLS and YYNGEE. Trimming stripped 3 bases from V and 2 bases from J, with 14 bases between. The CDR3 nucleotides read TGTGCCAGCAGCGCCCGACAGAGTACTAACACTGAAGCTTTCTTT. Residues: CASSARQSTNTEAFF.

This chain links TRBV19 with TRBJ1-6; unclear D gene. CDR3 length: 14 residues. V was trimmed by 1 base and J by 9 bases, leaving 10 bases between them. Per the germline V gene, CDR1 is LNHDA and CDR2 is SQIVND (reference sequence). CDR3 region: CASSIVARSSPLHF. The CDR3 DNA reads TGTGCCAGTAGTATAGTAGCCCGGAGTTCACCCCTCCACTTT.

The V and J genes are TRBV6-1 and TRBJ2-2; possibly TRBD2 for D (7 bases). The CDR3 loop spans 15 amino acids. V was pared by 6 bases and J by 4 bases, with 15 bases between. Per germline, CDR1 MNHNS and CDR2 SASEGT. In DNA form, the CDR3 reads TGTGCCAGCAGCCTCTCAAGGGGGGGCACCGGGGAGCTGTTTTTT. It encodes CASSLSRGGTGELFF.

A single count supports this clone. The chain has TRBV5-4 and TRBJ2-3; 9 bases are a match to TRBD2. The CDR3 is 18 residues long. The V gene's germline CDR1 is SGHNT and CDR2 YYREEE (reference sequence). The V gene end was trimmed by 2 bases and the J gene end by 1 base; junction bases not matched to a gene: 11. CDR3 in DNA: TGTGCCAGCAGCTTTTCCCCCGGACAGCGGGGGGGCACAGATACGCAGTATTTT. Its protein is CASSFSPGQRGGTDTQYF.

V gene TRBV10-3 combines with J gene TRBJ2-7; TRBD1 matches 9 bases. This CDR3 region has 14 residues. The germline gives CDR1 ENHRY, CDR2 SYGVKD. The V segment lost 7 bases and the J segment 1 base; nucleotides outside the gene matches: 5. The DNA for the CDR3 is TGTGCCATCAAATCGGGACAGGGTTCCTACGAGCAGTACTTC. Its translation is CAIKSGQGSYEQYF.

V is TRBV27 and J is TRBJ1-2; 8 nucleotides match TRBD1. Per germline, CDR1 MNHEY and CDR2 SMNVEV (reference sequence). This CDR3 spans 13 amino acids. J was trimmed by 13 bases and V by 6 bases; bases with no gene match: 13. The CDR3 region is CASRGAGTGLFTF. In DNA, the CDR3 is TGTGCCAGCAGGGGGGCGGGGACAGGTCTATTCACCTTC.

The J gene is TRBJ2-2, the V gene TRBV29-1; 9 bases line up with TRBD1. Looked up from germline, CDR1 is SQVTM and CDR2 is ANQGSEA. CDR3 size: 16 residues. V lost 8 bases to trimming and J lost 4 bases; unmatched junction nucleotides: 14. The CDR3: CSPLGAGTGSTGELFF. In DNA form, the CDR3 reads TGCAGCCCATTAGGAGCCGGGACAGGGTCCACCGGGGAGCTGTTTTTT.

The J gene is TRBJ2-3, the V gene TRBV14; tentative D call: TRBD2 (6 bases). The length of the CDR3 is 15 residues. Trimming removed 5 bases from V and 1 base from J, with 13 bases in between. Germline V CDR1 and CDR2: SGHDN, FVKESK. The CDR3 DNA reads TGTGCCAGCAGCTTAACTATAGCGGGCACAGATACGCAGTATTTT. This sequence encodes CASSLTIAGTDTQYF.

V is TRBV5-1 and J is TRBJ2-1, with D perhaps TRBD2 (5 bases). CDR1 SGHRS and CDR2 YFSETQ come from the germline V gene. The CDR3 is 16 residues long. Trimming cost V 0 bases and J 2 bases, with 12 bases left between them. DNA for the CDR3: TGCGCCAGCAGCTTGGAAGGTAGCGACACCTACAATGAGCAGTTCTTC. Translation: CASSLEGSDTYNEQFF.

V and J are TRBV13 and TRBJ2-5; 10 bases agree with TRBD1. The CDR3 is 13 amino acids. V gave up 5 bases and J gave up 4 bases; unmatched junction bases: 1. CDR1 is PRHDT, CDR2 FYEKMQ, per germline (reference sequence). The CDR3 coding sequence is TGTGCCAGCAGCCGGACAGGGGGAGAGACCCAGTACTTC. Translated: CASSRTGGETQYF.

The CDR3 loop is CASSLDGANYGYTF. Here the CDR3 DNA reads TGTGCCAGCAGTCTCGACGGAGCTAACTATGGCTACACCTTC. V and J are TRBV27 and TRBJ1-2; D is unresolved. Trimming pared 5 bases from V and 0 bases from J, leaving 10 bases between. Germline loops: CDR1 MNHEY, CDR2 SMNVEV (reference sequence). The CDR3 runs to 14 residues.

The V and J genes are TRBV5-5 and TRBJ1-5; D is uncertain. The V gene lost 1 base and the J gene lost 0 bases, with 8 bases spanning the gap. The V gene's germline CDR1 is SGHKS and CDR2 YYEKEE (reference sequence). CDR3 length equals 15 residues. This CDR3 is CASSLHGDSNQPQHF. Here the CDR3 DNA reads TGTGCCAGCAGCTTGCATGGAGATAGCAATCAGCCCCAGCATTTT.

This chain uses TRBV27 with TRBJ1-4; D possibly corresponds to TRBD1 (5 bases). The V gene lost 0 bases and the J gene lost 3 bases, with 8 bases spanning the gap. Germline CDR1 and CDR2: MNHEY and SMNVEV (reference sequence). The CDR3 has 15 residues. CDR3 sequence (DNA): TGTGCCAGCAGTTTATCGCGGGGGTCTAATGAAAAACTGTTTTTT. Protein sequence: CASSLSRGSNEKLFF.

This chain joins TRBV7-9 and TRBJ2-6; no definite D call. In germline, CDR1 is SEHNR, CDR2 FQNEAQ (reference sequence). The CDR3 extends over 13 amino acids. Trimming stripped 5 bases from V and 1 base from J, with 3 bases between. This chain's CDR3 is CASSRSGANVLTF. Here the CDR3 DNA reads TGTGCCAGCAGCCGTTCTGGGGCCAACGTCCTGACTTTC.

This chain joins TRBV11-2 and TRBJ1-1; D remains ambiguous. V was pared by 5 bases and J by 0 bases, with 7 bases between. Germline CDR1 SGHAT, CDR2 FQNNGV. The CDR3 spans 13 residues. The CDR3 DNA reads as TGTGCCAGCAGCCTACACTTGAACACTGAAGCTTTCTTT. The encoded protein is CASSLHLNTEAFF.

DNA of the CDR3: TGTGCCAGCAGTTCAGGAGTCGAGCAGTACTTC. Translating gives CASSSGVEQYF. V and J are TRBV7-2 and TRBJ2-7; no clear D gene. CDR3 length equals 11 residues. The germline V gene has CDR1 SGHTA and CDR2 FQGNSA. The V end lost 6 bases, the J end lost 6 bases, and 9 bases lay between the germline ends.

The J gene is TRBJ2-2, the V gene TRBV18; TRBD2 agrees at 9 bases. The V gene end was trimmed by 2 bases and the J gene end by 3 bases; junction bases not matched to a gene: 7. The germline CDR1 and CDR2 sequences are KGHSH and LQKENI. This CDR3 has 17 residues. CDR3 bases: TGTGCCAGCTCACCAAACCTGCGGGGGGGCTACACCGGGGAGCTGTTTTTT. This codes for CASSPNLRGGYTGELFF.

The chain links TRBV9 to TRBJ2-7, with 9 positions matching TRBD2. This CDR3 comprises 15 residues. The V gene end was trimmed by 2 bases and the J gene end by 3 bases; junction bases not matched to a gene: 6. CDR1 and CDR2 (germline): SGDLS, YYNGEE. This chain's CDR3 is CASSVNQRGDYEQYF. Written as DNA, the CDR3 is TGTGCCAGCAGCGTCAACCAGCGGGGGGACTACGAGCAGTACTTC.

The gene calls are TRBV6-5 and TRBJ2-2; 12 nucleotides agree with TRBD2. The V and J ends lost 4 bases and 6 bases, in that order; junction bases with no gene match: 6. CDR1 MNHEY and CDR2 SVGAGI come from the germline V gene. The CDR3 sequence is 16 residues long. CDR3 region: CASSSPSGGASGELFF. In DNA, the CDR3 is TGTGCCAGCAGTTCACCTAGCGGGGGGGCGTCCGGGGAGCTGTTTTTT.

The chain couples TRBV6-1 to TRBJ1-2; the match to TRBD1 covers 7 bases. Germline lookup yields CDR1 MNHNS and CDR2 SASEGT. The CDR3 contains 13 residues. The trim removed 3 bases at V and 8 bases at J, leaving 6 bases unmatched. The chain's CDR3 is CASSDTLTGGYTF. The CDR3 DNA sequence: TGTGCCAGCAGTGATACCTTGACAGGGGGCTACACCTTC.

This sequence joins TRBV5-4 and TRBJ2-7, with D unresolved. The CDR3 is 12 amino acids. V lost 4 bases, J lost 2 bases, and 7 bases lay in between. Germline-derived CDR1 and CDR2 are SGHNT and YYREEE (reference sequence). Here the CDR3 reads CASSGDTYEQYF. CDR3 in DNA: TGTGCCAGCAGCGGCGACACCTACGAGCAGTACTTC.

This clone was found once. J is TRBJ2-7 and V is TRBV10-3; D unclear. Germline values: CDR1 ENHRY, CDR2 SYGVKD. Trimming stripped 6 bases from V and 3 bases from J, with 9 bases between. This CDR3 is built from 12 residues. The DNA of the CDR3 is TGTGCCATCAGACAGACGTTCTACGAGCAGTACTTC. This sequence encodes CAIRQTFYEQYF.

The chain recombines TRBV4-3 with TRBJ1-1; unclear D gene. This CDR3 has 15 residues. CDR1 is LGHNA and CDR2 is YSLEER in the germline V gene. V lost 0 bases to trimming and J lost 7 bases, with 15 bases between them. The CDR3 here is CASSQDLRGEGEAFF. CDR3 sequence (DNA): TGCGCCAGCAGCCAAGATCTCCGGGGAGAAGGTGAAGCTTTCTTT.